A selection of T cell receptor beta chains follows, all from one sample in a study of Graves' ophthalmopathy and Graves' hyperthyroidism. One entry per CDR3 protein, called by TCRdb with MiXCR from the multiplex PCR reads. The repertoire holds about 220,000 distinct CDR3 sequences, with roughly 21% as singletons. Input material: peripheral blood. The receptors shown here come from a woman in her fifties or sixties with Graves' ophthalmopathy. Each CDR3 is given with its conserved first and last residue. Fields, in order: V gene, J gene, CDR3 length, CDR3 protein.

v_gene: TRBV3-1
j_gene: TRBJ2-5
len: 15
CDR3aa: CASSQGWGSGETQYF

v_gene: TRBV7-6
j_gene: TRBJ2-7
len: 13
CDR3aa: CASSADSSREQYF

v_gene: TRBV6-1
j_gene: TRBJ2-3
len: 14
CDR3aa: CASSKGRRTDTQYF

v_gene: TRBV28
j_gene: TRBJ2-5
len: 15
CDR3aa: CASSLGGRPRETQYF

v_gene: TRBV20-1
j_gene: TRBJ2-5
len: 12
CDR3aa: CSASGGLETQYF

v_gene: TRBV2
j_gene: TRBJ2-7
len: 16
CDR3aa: CASRATPGLAGYEQYF

v_gene: TRBV19
j_gene: TRBJ2-7
len: 14
CDR3aa: CASSISLGPNEQYF

v_gene: TRBV5-1
j_gene: TRBJ1-1
len: 13
CDR3aa: CASSPGQTPEAFF

v_gene: TRBV24-1
j_gene: TRBJ1-2
len: 13
CDR3aa: CATTAGGREGYTF

v_gene: TRBV29-1
j_gene: TRBJ2-7
len: 14
CDR3aa: CSVEETGHFHEQYF

v_gene: TRBV12-3/TRBV12-4
j_gene: TRBJ2-2
len: 14
CDR3aa: CASSRQGTTGELFF

v_gene: TRBV19
j_gene: TRBJ1-5
len: 14
CDR3aa: CASRGTGFNQPQHF

v_gene: TRBV6-2/TRBV6-3
j_gene: TRBJ1-5
len: 11
CDR3aa: CASSYLWTQHF

v_gene: TRBV7-6
j_gene: TRBJ2-7
len: 14
CDR3aa: CASSLVLGVDEQYF

v_gene: TRBV2
j_gene: TRBJ1-1
len: 15
CDR3aa: CASSLKRLMNTEAFF

v_gene: TRBV6-5
j_gene: TRBJ1-1
len: 15
CDR3aa: CASSYGVISNTEAFF

v_gene: TRBV27
j_gene: TRBJ2-7
len: 14
CDR3aa: CASSPGQVLYEQYF

v_gene: TRBV5-5
j_gene: TRBJ2-5
len: 15
CDR3aa: CASSLLQGHQETQYF

v_gene: TRBV5-1
j_gene: TRBJ2-7
len: 14
CDR3aa: CASSSRDREYEQYF

v_gene: TRBV2
j_gene: TRBJ2-5
len: 15
CDR3aa: CASSADAGPQETQYF

v_gene: TRBV20-1
j_gene: TRBJ2-2
len: 13
CDR3aa: CSASQPYTGELFF

v_gene: TRBV6-5
j_gene: TRBJ1-1
len: 12
CDR3aa: CASLRVNTEAFF

v_gene: TRBV12-3/TRBV12-4
j_gene: TRBJ1-2
len: 16
CDR3aa: CASSIYRGRTNYGYTF

v_gene: TRBV6-5
j_gene: TRBJ2-7
len: 14
CDR3aa: CASSSRQGLNEQYF

v_gene: TRBV29-1
j_gene: TRBJ2-5
len: 12
CDR3aa: CSVDNQREAQYF